This TCR beta chain was observed in a study of response to subunit inactivated influenza vaccine. Findings and caveats of the study: Few new T cells, the authors suggested, are recruited by each seasonal influenza vaccination.

A single record per CDR3 protein comes from TCRdb applying MiXCR to the RT-PCR reads. This repertoire shows 500,000 or so distinct CDR3 sequences, 16% found once; its top ten account for less than 4%. Points on this clonotype: Its specificity is unknown.

The germline CDR1 and CDR2 sequences are ENHRY and SYGVKD. The V and J ends lost 0 bases and 8 bases respectively, with 5 bases between them. This CDR3 is 13 amino acids long. Material: CD4+ T cells sorted from PBMCs, obtained less than 30 months after vaccination. The V gene is TRBV10-3, the J gene TRBJ1-6; no clear D gene. The receptor comes from a man between 50 and 69 years old who received an inactivated influenza vaccine. CDR3 DNA sequence: TGTGCCATCAGTGAGTCTTGGGATTCACCCCTCCACTTT. This gives the protein CAISESWDSPLHF.